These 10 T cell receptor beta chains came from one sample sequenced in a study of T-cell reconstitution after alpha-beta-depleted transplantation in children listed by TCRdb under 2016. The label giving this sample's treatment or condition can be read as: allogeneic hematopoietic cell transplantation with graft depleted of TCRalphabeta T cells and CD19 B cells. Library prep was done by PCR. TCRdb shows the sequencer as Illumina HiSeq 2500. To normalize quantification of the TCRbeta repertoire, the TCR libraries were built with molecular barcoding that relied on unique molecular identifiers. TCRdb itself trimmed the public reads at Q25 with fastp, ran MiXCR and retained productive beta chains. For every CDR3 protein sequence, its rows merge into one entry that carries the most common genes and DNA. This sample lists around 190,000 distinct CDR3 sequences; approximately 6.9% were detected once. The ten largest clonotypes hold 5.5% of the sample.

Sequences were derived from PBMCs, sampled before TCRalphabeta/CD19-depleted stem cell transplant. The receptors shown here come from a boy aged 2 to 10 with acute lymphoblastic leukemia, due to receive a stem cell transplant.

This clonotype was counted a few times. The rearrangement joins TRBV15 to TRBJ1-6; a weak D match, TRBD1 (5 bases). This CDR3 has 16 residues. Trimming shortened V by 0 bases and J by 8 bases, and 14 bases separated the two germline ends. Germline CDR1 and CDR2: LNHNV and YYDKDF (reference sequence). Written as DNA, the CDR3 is TGTGCCACCAGCAGAGATCTCGCAGGGTGGTATTCACCCCTCCACTTT. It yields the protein CATSRDLAGWYSPLHF.

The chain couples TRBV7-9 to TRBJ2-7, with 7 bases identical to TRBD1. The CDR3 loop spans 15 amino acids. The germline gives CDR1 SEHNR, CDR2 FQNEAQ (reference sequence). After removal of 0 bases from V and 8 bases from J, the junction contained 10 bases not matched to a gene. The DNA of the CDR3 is TGTGCCAGCAGCTTAGCGGGGACAGACCGCGGGCAGCAGTACTTC. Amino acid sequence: CASSLAGTDRGQQYF.

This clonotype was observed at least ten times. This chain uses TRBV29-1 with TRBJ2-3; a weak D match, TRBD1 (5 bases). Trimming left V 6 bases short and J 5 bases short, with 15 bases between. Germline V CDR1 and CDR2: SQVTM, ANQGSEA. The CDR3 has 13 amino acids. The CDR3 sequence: CSVAQAVGDTQYF. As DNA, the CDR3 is TGCAGCGTCGCACAGGCGGTGGGAGATACGCAGTATTTT.

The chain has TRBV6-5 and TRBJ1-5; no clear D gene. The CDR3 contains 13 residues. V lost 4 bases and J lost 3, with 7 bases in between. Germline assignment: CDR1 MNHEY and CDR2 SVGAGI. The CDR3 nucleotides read TGTGCCAGCAGTTTATCGTTCAATCAGCCCCAGCATTTT. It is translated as CASSLSFNQPQHF.

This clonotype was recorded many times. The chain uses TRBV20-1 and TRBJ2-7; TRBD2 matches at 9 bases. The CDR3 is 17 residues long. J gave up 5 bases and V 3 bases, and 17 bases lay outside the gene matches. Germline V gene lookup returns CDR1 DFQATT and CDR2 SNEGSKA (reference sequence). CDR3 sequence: CSARERGNAGGRNEQYF. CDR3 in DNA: TGCAGTGCTAGGGAGAGAGGGAATGCGGGGGGGCGGAACGAGCAGTACTTC.

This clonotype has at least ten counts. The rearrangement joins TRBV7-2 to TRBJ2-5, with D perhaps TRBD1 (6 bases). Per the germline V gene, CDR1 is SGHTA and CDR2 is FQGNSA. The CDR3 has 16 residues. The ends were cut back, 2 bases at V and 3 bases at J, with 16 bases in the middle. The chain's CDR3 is CASSLPQGTSEETQYF. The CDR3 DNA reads TGTGCCAGCAGCTTACCCCAAGGGACAAGTGAAGAGACCCAGTACTTC.

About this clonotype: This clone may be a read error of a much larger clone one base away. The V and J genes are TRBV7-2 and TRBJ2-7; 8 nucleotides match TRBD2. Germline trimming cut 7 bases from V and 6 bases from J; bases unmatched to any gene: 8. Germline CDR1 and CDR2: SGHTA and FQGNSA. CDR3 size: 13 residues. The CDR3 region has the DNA TGTGCCAGCACCTTCGCGGGAGGCTTCGAGCAGTACTTC. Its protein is CASTFAGGFEQYF.

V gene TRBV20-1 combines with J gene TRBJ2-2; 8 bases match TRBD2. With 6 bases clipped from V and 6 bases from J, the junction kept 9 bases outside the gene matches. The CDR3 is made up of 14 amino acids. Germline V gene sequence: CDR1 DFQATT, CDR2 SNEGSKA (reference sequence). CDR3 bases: TGCAGTGCCCTGGGACTAGTCCAAGCCGGGGAGCTGTTTTTT. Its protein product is CSALGLVQAGELFF.

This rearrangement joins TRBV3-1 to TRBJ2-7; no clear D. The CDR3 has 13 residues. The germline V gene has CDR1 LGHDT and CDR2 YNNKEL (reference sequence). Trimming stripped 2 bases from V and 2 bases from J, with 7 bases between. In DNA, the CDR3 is TGTGCCAGCAGCCAAAGGGAAACCTACGAGCAGTACTTC. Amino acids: CASSQRETYEQYF.

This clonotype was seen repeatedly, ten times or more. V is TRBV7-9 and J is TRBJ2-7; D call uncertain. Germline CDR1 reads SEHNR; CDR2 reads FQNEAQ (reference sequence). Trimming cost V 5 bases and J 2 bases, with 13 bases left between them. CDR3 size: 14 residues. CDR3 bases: TGTGCCAGCAGCGGCCCGGCCACCCCCTACGAGCAGTACTTC. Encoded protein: CASSGPATPYEQYF.